The rows below give T cell receptor beta chains drawn from one sample of a study of T cell changes during pregnancy in multiple sclerosis. Assay used: immunoSEQ multiplex PCR; TCRdb lists only in-frame clones, some missing. The data show 90,000 or so clones, about 92% seen once. The sequencing here drew on peripheral blood, taken in the first trimester of pregnancy. The origin of the receptors is a female donor with multiple sclerosis, enrolled in a pregnancy study. CDR3s include the opening cysteine and the closing phenylalanine or tryptophan. Each record gives: CDR3 length, clone size, V gene, J gene, D gene, CDR3 DNA, CDR3 protein. A D gene is named only where the DNA matches it firmly. Clone size is stated in some rows and not others, as once, few, many or a class when expanded.

cdr3_length: 16
clone_size: NA
v_call: TRBV18
j_call: TRBJ2-3
d_call: TRBD1
cdr3_nt: TGTGCCAGCTCACCGAGGGACAGACATTACACAGATACGCAGTATTTT
cdr3_aa: CASSPRDRHYTDTQYF

cdr3_length: 18
clone_size: NA
v_call: TRBV6-1
j_call: TRBJ2-7
d_call: TRBD1
cdr3_nt: TGTGCCAGCAGTGAGACGGGGACAGGGGGTATAATTCTGAACGAGCAGTACTTC
cdr3_aa: CASSETGTGGIILNEQYF

cdr3_length: 17
clone_size: NA
v_call: TRBV30
j_call: TRBJ1-5
d_call: NA
cdr3_nt: TGTGCCTGGAGTCCACGGGAGGGGAGGGTACTTTATCAGCCCCAGCATTTT
cdr3_aa: CAWSPREGRVLYQPQHF

cdr3_length: 15
clone_size: NA
v_call: TRBV13
j_call: TRBJ2-7
d_call: TRBD2
cdr3_nt: TGTGCCAGCAGCTTAGGACTTAGCGGGAGAGGCGAGCAGTACTTC
cdr3_aa: CASSLGLSGRGEQYF

cdr3_length: 13
clone_size: NA
v_call: TRBV19
j_call: TRBJ1-2
d_call: TRBD1
cdr3_nt: TGTGCCAGTAGCCCGGGACAGTACTATGGCTACACCTTC
cdr3_aa: CASSPGQYYGYTF

cdr3_length: 15
clone_size: NA
v_call: TRBV18
j_call: TRBJ1-5
d_call: TRBD1
cdr3_nt: TGTGCCAGCTCACCAGGGGGACAGGGGGATCAGCCCCAGCATTTT
cdr3_aa: CASSPGGQGDQPQHF

cdr3_length: 13
clone_size: NA
v_call: TRBV2
j_call: TRBJ2-1
d_call: NA
cdr3_nt: TGTGCCAGCAACAGGGTAGTGGACAATGAGCAGTTCTTC
cdr3_aa: CASNRVVDNEQFF

cdr3_length: 13
clone_size: once
v_call: TRBV9
j_call: TRBJ1-1
d_call: NA
cdr3_nt: TGTGCCAGCAGCCTAACAGATATCCCTGAAGCTTTCTTT
cdr3_aa: CASSLTDIPEAFF

cdr3_length: 15
clone_size: NA
v_call: TRBV7-9
j_call: TRBJ2-7
d_call: TRBD2
cdr3_nt: TGTGCCAGCAGCTCCACCGGGACTAACTCCTACGAGCAGTACTTC
cdr3_aa: CASSSTGTNSYEQYF

cdr3_length: 13
clone_size: NA
v_call: TRBV2
j_call: TRBJ2-7
d_call: NA
cdr3_nt: TGTGCCAGCAGTGAAAGGACTCCGGCCGAGCAGTACTTC
cdr3_aa: CASSERTPAEQYF

cdr3_length: 15
clone_size: NA
v_call: TRBV7-9
j_call: TRBJ1-2
d_call: TRBD1
cdr3_nt: TGTGCCAGCAGCTTAGTCGACAGGGAAGGCTATGGCTACACCTTC
cdr3_aa: CASSLVDREGYGYTF

cdr3_length: 15
clone_size: NA
v_call: TRBV9
j_call: TRBJ2-5
d_call: TRBD1
cdr3_nt: TGTGCCAGCAGCACCCGGACAGGGGGACAAGAGACCCAGTACTTC
cdr3_aa: CASSTRTGGQETQYF

cdr3_length: 14
clone_size: NA
v_call: TRBV5-1
j_call: TRBJ2-7
d_call: TRBD2
cdr3_nt: TGCGCCAGCAGTTCCAGCGGGATAACCTACGAGCAGTACTTC
cdr3_aa: CASSSSGITYEQYF

cdr3_length: 15
clone_size: NA
v_call: TRBV5-6
j_call: TRBJ1-4
d_call: TRBD1
cdr3_nt: TGTGCCAGCAGCCCTCGGACAGGTCTAGGTGAAAAACTGTTTTTT
cdr3_aa: CASSPRTGLGEKLFF

cdr3_length: 18
clone_size: NA
v_call: TRBV11-2
j_call: TRBJ2-1
d_call: TRBD2
cdr3_nt: TGTGCCAGCAGCTTAGTCTGGAGAACGGGAGGGCCTTTGAATGAGCAGTTCTTC
cdr3_aa: CASSLVWRTGGPLNEQFF

cdr3_length: 12
clone_size: NA
v_call: TRBV7-9
j_call: TRBJ2-7
d_call: NA
cdr3_nt: TGTGCCAGCAGCTTTTCGTCGGTCCCCTCGAGCTTC
cdr3_aa: CASSFSSVPSSF

cdr3_length: 16
clone_size: NA
v_call: TRBV9
j_call: TRBJ2-3
d_call: TRBD2
cdr3_nt: TGTGCCAGCAGCCTTCAGGCTAGCGGCGGGGCAGATACGCAGTATTTT
cdr3_aa: CASSLQASGGADTQYF

cdr3_length: 15
clone_size: NA
v_call: TRBV18
j_call: TRBJ1-2
d_call: TRBD1
cdr3_nt: TGTGCCAGCACAATTCTCCGACAGGGGGCTAATGGCTACACCTTC
cdr3_aa: CASTILRQGANGYTF

cdr3_length: 15
clone_size: once
v_call: TRBV19
j_call: TRBJ1-3
d_call: NA
cdr3_nt: TGTGCCAGTATGGGAGACCCAGTATCTGGAAACACCATATATTTT
cdr3_aa: CASMGDPVSGNTIYF

cdr3_length: 14
clone_size: NA
v_call: TRBV19
j_call: TRBJ2-7
d_call: TRBD1
cdr3_nt: TGTGCCAGTAGTCCCGGGACAGGTGAATACGAGCAGTACTTC
cdr3_aa: CASSPGTGEYEQYF

cdr3_length: 14
clone_size: NA
v_call: TRBV14
j_call: TRBJ1-3
d_call: NA
cdr3_nt: TGTGCCAGCAGCCCGGGACACTCTGGAAACACCATATATTTT
cdr3_aa: CASSPGHSGNTIYF

cdr3_length: 15
clone_size: NA
v_call: TRBV19
j_call: TRBJ2-3
d_call: TRBD1
cdr3_nt: TGTGCCAGTTCCTCCGGGACAGGGGCCACAGATACGCAGTATTTT
cdr3_aa: CASSSGTGATDTQYF

cdr3_length: 14
clone_size: NA
v_call: TRBV5-1
j_call: TRBJ2-7
d_call: NA
cdr3_nt: TGCGCCAGCCGCGAACAGGTACAAACCTACGAGCAGTACTTC
cdr3_aa: CASREQVQTYEQYF

cdr3_length: 15
clone_size: NA
v_call: TRBV30
j_call: TRBJ2-7
d_call: TRBD1
cdr3_nt: TGTGCCTGGAGAACACCGGGACAGGGATTCTACGAGCAGTACTTC
cdr3_aa: CAWRTPGQGFYEQYF

cdr3_length: 15
clone_size: NA
v_call: TRBV18
j_call: TRBJ2-2
d_call: NA
cdr3_nt: TGTGCCAGCTCGTCACCGGGAATTAACACCGGGGAGCTGTTTTTT
cdr3_aa: CASSSPGINTGELFF

cdr3_length: 17
clone_size: once
v_call: TRBV15
j_call: TRBJ2-1
d_call: TRBD2
cdr3_nt: TGTGCCACCAGCAGAGATCGCGCGGGAGGCTCCTACAATGAGCAGTTCTTC
cdr3_aa: CATSRDRAGGSYNEQFF

cdr3_length: 13
clone_size: once
v_call: TRBV13
j_call: TRBJ2-1
d_call: NA
cdr3_nt: TGTGCCAGCAGCTTAACGGAATGGGACACGCAGTTCTTC
cdr3_aa: CASSLTEWDTQFF

cdr3_length: 13
clone_size: NA
v_call: TRBV7-9
j_call: TRBJ2-3
d_call: NA
cdr3_nt: TGTGCCAGCAGCTTAGAACCGGCAGATACGCAGTATTTT
cdr3_aa: CASSLEPADTQYF

cdr3_length: 13
clone_size: NA
v_call: TRBV27
j_call: TRBJ2-1
d_call: NA
cdr3_nt: TGTGCCAGCAGGATACTAGCCCATCCTGAGCAGTTCTTC
cdr3_aa: CASRILAHPEQFF